Below, one TCR beta chain is given with its context. CDR1 and CDR2 from the germline V gene are SGHRS and YFSETQ. This CDR3 region has 15 residues. V gave up 0 bases and J gave up 6 bases; unmatched junction bases: 3. The record originates from a study of blood T cell repertoires in COVID-19. The data were produced by immunoSEQ multiplex PCR, yet TCRdb's version contains in-frame clones alone and is incomplete. This sample yields approximately 100,000 clones, of which about 87% are seen a single time; roughly 4.2% belongs to the top ten. Material: peripheral blood. The TCR comes from a human donor with COVID-19, enrolled during active disease. The donor label of this sample is uncertain. The chain couples TRBV5-1 to TRBJ2-7, with TRBD2 matching 13 bases. CDR3 protein: CASSLAGLAGVEQYF. The CDR3 bases are TGCGCCAGCAGCTTGGCCGGACTAGCGGGAGTCGAGCAGTACTTC.